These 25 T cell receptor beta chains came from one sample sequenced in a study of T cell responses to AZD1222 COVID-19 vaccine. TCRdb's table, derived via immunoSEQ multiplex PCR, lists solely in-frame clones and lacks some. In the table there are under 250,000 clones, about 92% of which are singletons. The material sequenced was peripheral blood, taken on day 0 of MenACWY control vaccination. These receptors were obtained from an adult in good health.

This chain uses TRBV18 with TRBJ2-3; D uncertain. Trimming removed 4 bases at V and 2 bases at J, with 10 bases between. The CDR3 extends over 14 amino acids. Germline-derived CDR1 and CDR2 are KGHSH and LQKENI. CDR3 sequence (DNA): TGTGCCAGCTCACTCGCTGACTTCACAGATACGCAGTATTTT. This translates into CASSLADFTDTQYF.

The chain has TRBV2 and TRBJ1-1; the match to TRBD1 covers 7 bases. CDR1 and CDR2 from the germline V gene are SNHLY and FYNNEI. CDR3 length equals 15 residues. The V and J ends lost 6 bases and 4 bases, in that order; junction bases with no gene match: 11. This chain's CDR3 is CASRDQDRASTEAFF. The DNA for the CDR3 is TGTGCCAGCAGGGATCAAGACAGGGCGAGCACTGAAGCTTTCTTT.

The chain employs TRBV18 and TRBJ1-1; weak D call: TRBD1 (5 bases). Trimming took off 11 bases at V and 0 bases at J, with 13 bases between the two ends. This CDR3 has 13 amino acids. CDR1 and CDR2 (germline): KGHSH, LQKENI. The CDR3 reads CAGRESLNTEAFF. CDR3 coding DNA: TGTGCCGGCAGGGAGAGCCTGAACACTGAAGCTTTCTTT.

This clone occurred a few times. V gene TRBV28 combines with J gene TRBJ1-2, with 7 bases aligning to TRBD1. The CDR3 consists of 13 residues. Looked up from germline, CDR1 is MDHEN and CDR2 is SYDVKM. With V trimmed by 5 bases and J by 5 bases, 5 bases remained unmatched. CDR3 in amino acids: CASSTGTAYGYTF. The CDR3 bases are TGTGCCAGCAGTACCGGGACAGCGTATGGCTACACCTTC.

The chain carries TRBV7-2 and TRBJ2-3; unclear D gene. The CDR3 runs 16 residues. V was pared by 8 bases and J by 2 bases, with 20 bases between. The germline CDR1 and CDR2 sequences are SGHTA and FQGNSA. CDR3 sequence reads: CASGPGGRIPTDTQYF. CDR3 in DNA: TGTGCCAGCGGCCCTGGCGGCCGTATACCCACAGATACGCAGTATTTT.

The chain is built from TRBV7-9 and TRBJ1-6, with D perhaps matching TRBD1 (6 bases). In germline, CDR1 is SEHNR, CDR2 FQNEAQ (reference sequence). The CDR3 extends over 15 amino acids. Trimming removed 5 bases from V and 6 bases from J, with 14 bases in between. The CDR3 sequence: CASSPHRESNSPLHF. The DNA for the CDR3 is TGTGCCAGCAGCCCACACAGGGAATCTAATTCACCCCTCCACTTT.

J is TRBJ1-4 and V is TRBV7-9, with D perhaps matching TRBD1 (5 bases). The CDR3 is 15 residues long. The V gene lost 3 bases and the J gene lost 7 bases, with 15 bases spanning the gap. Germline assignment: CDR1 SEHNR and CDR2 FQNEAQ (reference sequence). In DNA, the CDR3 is TGTGCCAGCAGCTTGGGGTTGGGGCTGGGTGAAAAACTGTTTTTT. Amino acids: CASSLGLGLGEKLFF.

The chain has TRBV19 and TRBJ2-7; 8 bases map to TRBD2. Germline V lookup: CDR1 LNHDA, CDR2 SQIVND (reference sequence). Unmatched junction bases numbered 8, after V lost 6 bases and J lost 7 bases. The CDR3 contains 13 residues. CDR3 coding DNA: TGTGCCAGTAGCCCGGGAGGGGCGGGGGAGCAGTACTTC. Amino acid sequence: CASSPGGAGEQYF.

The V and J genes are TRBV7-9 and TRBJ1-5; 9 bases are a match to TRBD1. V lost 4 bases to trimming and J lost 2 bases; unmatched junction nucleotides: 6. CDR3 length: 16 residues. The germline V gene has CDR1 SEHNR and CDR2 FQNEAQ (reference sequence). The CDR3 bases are TGTGCCAGCAGCTCAGGGACAGGGTCGGGCAATCAGCCCCAGCATTTT. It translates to CASSSGTGSGNQPQHF.

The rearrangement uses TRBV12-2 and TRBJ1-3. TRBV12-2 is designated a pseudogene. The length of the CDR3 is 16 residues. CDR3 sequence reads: CASRLDRRNSGNTIYF. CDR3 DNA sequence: TGTGCAAGTCGCTTAGATCGTCGGAACTCTGGAAACACCATATATTTT.

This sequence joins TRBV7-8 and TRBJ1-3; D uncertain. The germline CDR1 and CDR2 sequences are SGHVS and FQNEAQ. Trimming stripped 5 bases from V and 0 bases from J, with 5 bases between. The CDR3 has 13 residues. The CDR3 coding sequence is TGTGCCAGCAGCGCCCCCTCTGGAAACACCATATATTTT. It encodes CASSAPSGNTIYF.

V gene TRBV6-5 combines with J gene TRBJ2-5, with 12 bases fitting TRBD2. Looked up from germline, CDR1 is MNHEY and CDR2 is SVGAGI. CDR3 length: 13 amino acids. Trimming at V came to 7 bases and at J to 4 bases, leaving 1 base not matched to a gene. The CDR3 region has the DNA TGTGCCAGCAAACTAGCGGGGGGAGAGACCCAGTACTTC. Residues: CASKLAGGETQYF.

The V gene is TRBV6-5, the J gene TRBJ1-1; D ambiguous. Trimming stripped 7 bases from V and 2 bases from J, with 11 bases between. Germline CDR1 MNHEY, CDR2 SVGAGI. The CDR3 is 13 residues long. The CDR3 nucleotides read TGTGCCAGCATAATCCGACAAAACACTGAAGCTTTCTTT. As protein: CASIIRQNTEAFF.

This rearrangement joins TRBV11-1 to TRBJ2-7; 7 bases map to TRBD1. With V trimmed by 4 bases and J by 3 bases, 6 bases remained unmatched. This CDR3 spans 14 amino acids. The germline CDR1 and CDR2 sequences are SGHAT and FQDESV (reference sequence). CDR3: CASSSNRGSYEQYF. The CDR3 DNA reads TGTGCCAGCAGCTCAAACAGGGGAAGCTACGAGCAGTACTTC.

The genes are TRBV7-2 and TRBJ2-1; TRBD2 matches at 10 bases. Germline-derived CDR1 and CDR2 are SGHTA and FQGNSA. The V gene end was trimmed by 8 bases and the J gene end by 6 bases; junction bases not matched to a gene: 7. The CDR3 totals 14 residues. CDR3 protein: CASGAGGPSNEQFF. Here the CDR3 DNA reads TGTGCCAGCGGAGCGGGGGGGCCTAGCAATGAGCAGTTCTTC.

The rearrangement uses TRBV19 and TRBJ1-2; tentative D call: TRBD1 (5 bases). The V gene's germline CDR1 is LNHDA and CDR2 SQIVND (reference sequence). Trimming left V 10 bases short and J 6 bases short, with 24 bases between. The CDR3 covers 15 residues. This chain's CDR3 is CATTTHRAGPNGYTF. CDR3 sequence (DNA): TGTGCCACCACAACCCACCGGGCAGGGCCCAATGGCTACACCTTC.

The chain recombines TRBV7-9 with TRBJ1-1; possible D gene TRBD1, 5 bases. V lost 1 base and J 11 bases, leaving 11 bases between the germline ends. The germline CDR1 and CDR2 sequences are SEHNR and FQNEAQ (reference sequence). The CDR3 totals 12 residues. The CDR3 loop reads CASSLGVEGAFF. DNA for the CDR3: TGTGCCAGCAGCTTAGGCGTCGAGGGGGCTTTCTTT.

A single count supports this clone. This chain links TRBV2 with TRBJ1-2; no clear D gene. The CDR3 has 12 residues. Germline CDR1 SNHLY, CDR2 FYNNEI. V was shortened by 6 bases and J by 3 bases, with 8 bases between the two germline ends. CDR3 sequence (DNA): TGTGCCAGCAGCCTAGTAGACTATGGCTACACCTTC. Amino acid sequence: CASSLVDYGYTF. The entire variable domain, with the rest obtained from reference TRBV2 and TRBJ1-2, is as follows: EPEVTQTPSHQVTQMGQEVILRCVPISNHLYFYWYRQILGQKVEFLVSFYNNEISEKSEIFDDQFSVERPDGSNFTLKIRSTKLEDSAMYFCASSLVDYGYTFGSGTRLTVV.

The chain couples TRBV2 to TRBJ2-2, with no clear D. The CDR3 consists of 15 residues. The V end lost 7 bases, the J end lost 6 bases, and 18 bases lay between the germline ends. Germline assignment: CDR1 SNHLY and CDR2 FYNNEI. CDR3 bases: TGTGCCAGCAACCGTGCACAGCGACTCTCCGGGGAGCTGTTTTTT. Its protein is CASNRAQRLSGELFF.

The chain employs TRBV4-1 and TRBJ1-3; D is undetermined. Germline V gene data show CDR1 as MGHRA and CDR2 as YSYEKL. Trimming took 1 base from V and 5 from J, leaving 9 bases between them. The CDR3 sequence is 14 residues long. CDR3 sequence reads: CASSQVAPRNTIYF. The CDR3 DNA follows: TGCGCCAGCAGCCAAGTAGCACCCCGAAACACCATATATTTT.

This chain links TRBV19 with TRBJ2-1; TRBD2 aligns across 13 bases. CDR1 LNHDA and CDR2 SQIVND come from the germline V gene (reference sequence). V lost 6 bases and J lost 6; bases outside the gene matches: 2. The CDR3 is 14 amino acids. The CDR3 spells CASRTSGGTNEQFF. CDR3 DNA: TGTGCCAGTAGGACTAGCGGGGGGACCAATGAGCAGTTCTTC.

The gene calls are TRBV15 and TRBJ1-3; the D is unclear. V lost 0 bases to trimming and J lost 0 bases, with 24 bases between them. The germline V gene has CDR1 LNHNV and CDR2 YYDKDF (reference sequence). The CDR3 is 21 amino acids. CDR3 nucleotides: TGTGCCACCAGCAGAGATATCGTGACTGCCCAGCGGCCCGGCTCTGGAAACACCATATATTTT. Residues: CATSRDIVTAQRPGSGNTIYF.

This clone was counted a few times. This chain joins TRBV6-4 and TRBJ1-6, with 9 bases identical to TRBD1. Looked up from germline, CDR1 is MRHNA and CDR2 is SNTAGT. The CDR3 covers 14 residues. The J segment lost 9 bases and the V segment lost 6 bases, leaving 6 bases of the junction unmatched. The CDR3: CASRPGQGTSPLHF. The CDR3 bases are TGTGCCAGCAGACCGGGACAGGGAACTTCACCCCTCCACTTT.

DNA for the CDR3: TGTGCCAGCAGCTTGGCCGGGCAGAACACTGAAGCTTTCTTT. Translating gives CASSLAGQNTEAFF. The chain couples TRBV5-4 to TRBJ1-1; D gene ambiguous. The CDR3 sequence is 14 residues long. Germline CDR1 and CDR2: SGHNT and YYREEE (reference sequence). The ends were cut back, 0 bases at V and 1 base at J, with 7 bases in the middle.

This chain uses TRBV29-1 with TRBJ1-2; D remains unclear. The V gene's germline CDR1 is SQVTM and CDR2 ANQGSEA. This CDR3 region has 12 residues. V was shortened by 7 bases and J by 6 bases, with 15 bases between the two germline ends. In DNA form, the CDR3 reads TGCAGCGCCCCGTCGAGCCGGAATGGCTACACCTTC. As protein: CSAPSSRNGYTF.